This TCR beta chain was retrieved from a study of T cells after yellow fever vaccination. The table lists this clonotype with many counts. Template switching by 5'RACE produced TCR cDNA, adding a universal primer site and UMIs. TCRdb passed the 5' RACE reads through MiXCR, listing each CDR3 protein once. The repertoire holds some 350,000 distinct CDR3 sequences, with about 4% as singletons. Sequenced material: PBMCs, taken 5 days after the yellow fever booster vaccination. This TCR came from a man between 18 and 29 years old who received the YFV17D yellow fever vaccine.

CDR3 nucleotides: TGTGCCAGCAGCTACGGGGCCGGGGGCAATCAGCCCCAGCATTTT. This codes for CASSYGAGGNQPQHF. This rearrangement joins TRBV7-2 to TRBJ1-5; tentative D call: TRBD1 (5 bases). The CDR3 consists of 15 residues. Germline V gene sequence: CDR1 SGHTA, CDR2 FQGNSA. V was pared by 4 bases and J by 2 bases, with 12 bases between.